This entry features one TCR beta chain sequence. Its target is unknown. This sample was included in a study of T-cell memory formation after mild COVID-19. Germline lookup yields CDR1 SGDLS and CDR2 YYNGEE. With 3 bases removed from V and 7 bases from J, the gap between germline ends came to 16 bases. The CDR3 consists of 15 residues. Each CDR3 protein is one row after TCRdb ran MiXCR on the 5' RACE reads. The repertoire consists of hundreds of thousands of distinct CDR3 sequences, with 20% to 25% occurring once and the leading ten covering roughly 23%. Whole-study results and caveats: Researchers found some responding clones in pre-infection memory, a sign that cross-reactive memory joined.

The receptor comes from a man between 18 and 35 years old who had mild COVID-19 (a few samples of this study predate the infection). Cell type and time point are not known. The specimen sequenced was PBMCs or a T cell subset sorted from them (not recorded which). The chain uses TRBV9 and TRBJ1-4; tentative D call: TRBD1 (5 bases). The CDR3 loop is CASSALEGRTEKLFF. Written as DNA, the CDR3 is TGTGCCAGCAGCGCACTTGAGGGGAGGACTGAAAAACTGTTTTTT.